This T cell receptor beta chain was found in a study of cytomegalovirus exposure and HLA in healthy donors. Study at large: It was reported in a later analysis that the same platform had been used for the 120 or so validation repertoires as for the 550 to 700 first-cohort repertoires. Overall study results and limits: It was confirmed in vitro that a few of the CMV-associated chains were specific for CMV antigens. Cytomegalovirus-associated status was assigned to some 160 TCR beta chains.

In this sample, this clone turned up once. Its antigen is not identified. Profiled with immunoSEQ multiplex PCR; TCRdb holds only in-frame clones, not every one. The sample consists of about 120,000 clones, 85% to 90% of them appearing once. Sample: PBMCs. This TCR was sampled from a woman aged 18-30 years in good health and CMV-seropositive.

CDR3: CASSLGSLNTEAFF. CDR3 DNA sequence: TGTGCCAGCAGTTTGGGCAGCTTGAACACTGAAGCTTTCTTT. The rearrangement links TRBV27 to TRBJ1-1; D call uncertain. V lost 3 bases to trimming and J lost 0 bases, with 8 bases between them. This CDR3 is 14 amino acids long. Germline loops: CDR1 MNHEY, CDR2 SMNVEV (reference sequence).